The source of this TCR beta chain is a study of T cell changes during pregnancy in multiple sclerosis. This CDR3 comprises 13 residues. V lost 2 bases to trimming and J lost 6 bases, with 10 bases between them. Germline V lookup: CDR1 ENHRY, CDR2 SYGVKD. Clones were read by immunoSEQ multiplex PCR, and TCRdb kept only the in-frame ones, dropping some. This table has tens of thousands of clones, approximately 92% appearing once. The source of this sequence is a female donor with multiple sclerosis, enrolled in a pregnancy study. The specimen was peripheral blood, collected in the second trimester of pregnancy. The chain uses TRBV10-3 and TRBJ1-1; D remains unclear. The CDR3 coding sequence is TGTGCCATCAGTGAGATAGCAGTCTCTGAAGCTTTCTTT. It encodes CAISEIAVSEAFF.